These 23 T cell receptor beta chains were all obtained from the same sample, sequenced in a study of T-cell reconstitution after alpha-beta-depleted transplantation in children. As it was prepared, the TCRbeta library received unique molecular identifiers. MiXCR was run by TCRdb on the PCR reads, yielding one entry per CDR3 protein. The sample records some 840,000 distinct CDR3 sequences, less than 20% being singletons. The starting material was PBMCs, mostly from graft donor cells, obtained 360 days after TCRalphabeta/CD19-depleted stem cell transplant. The receptors shown here come from a male patient between 10 and 17 years old who had a stem cell transplant for acute lymphoblastic leukemia, so the T cells may come from the graft donor.

This clonotype was seen ten or more times. The chain is built from TRBV5-1 and TRBJ2-5; D not resolved. The CDR3 has 13 residues. Germline assignment: CDR1 SGHRS and CDR2 YFSETQ. V was clipped by 0 bases and J by 2 bases, with 5 bases between them. This CDR3 reads CASSLVAQETQYF. The CDR3 region has the DNA TGCGCCAGCAGCTTGGTTGCTCAAGAGACCCAGTACTTC.

This clonotype appeared a few times. V and J are TRBV5-1 and TRBJ1-1, with TRBD1 identical over 11 bases. The CDR3 is 18 residues long. Unmatched junction bases numbered 11, after V lost 1 base and J lost 3 bases. Looked up from germline, CDR1 is SGHRS and CDR2 is YFSETQ. The CDR3 loop reads CASSLTGTGGSQDTEAFF. The CDR3 nucleotides read TGCGCCAGCAGCTTGACGGGGACAGGGGGTAGTCAAGACACTGAAGCTTTCTTT.

This chain connects TRBV20-1 to TRBJ2-7, with 14 bases fitting TRBD2. The germline V gene has CDR1 DFQATT and CDR2 SNEGSKA (reference sequence). The CDR3 loop spans 16 amino acids. V lost 8 bases and J lost 6; bases outside the gene matches: 15. The CDR3 DNA reads TGCAGTACTCTGGGGACTAGCGGGAGATGGTTGGGCGAGCAGTACTTC. Translated: CSTLGTSGRWLGEQYF.

Only a few counts were recorded for this clonotype. The chain carries TRBV12-3 or TRBV12-4 and TRBJ2-5, with D possibly matching TRBD1 (5 bases). With 1 base removed from V and 0 bases from J, the gap between germline ends came to 12 bases. The CDR3 totals 16 residues. This CDR3 is CASSLEWIQDQETQYF. The DNA of the CDR3 is TGTGCCAGCAGTTTAGAGTGGATACAGGACCAAGAGACCCAGTACTTC.

This clonotype was counted only a few times. The genes are TRBV12-3 or TRBV12-4 and TRBJ2-4, with 7 bases lining up with TRBD2. Trimming at V came to 3 bases and at J to 6 bases, leaving 8 bases not matched to a gene. CDR3 length: 15 residues. CDR3 loop: CASSFSSGMGNIQYF. The CDR3 region has the DNA TGTGCCAGCAGTTTCTCTAGCGGTATGGGAAACATTCAGTACTTC.

The V and J genes are TRBV5-1 and TRBJ1-1, with D unresolved. From germline, CDR1 is SGHRS and CDR2 YFSETQ. This CDR3 has 14 residues. V was trimmed by 2 bases and J by 0 bases, leaving 8 bases between them. Written as DNA, the CDR3 is TGCGCCAGCAGCTTCGGAATGATGAACACTGAAGCTTTCTTT. Amino acids: CASSFGMMNTEAFF. Combining the CDR3 with reference TRBV5-1 and TRBJ1-1 gives the whole variable domain KAGVTQTPRYLIKTRGQQVTLSCSPISGHRSVSWYQQTPGQGLQFLFEYFSETQRNKGNFPGRFSGRQFSNSRSEMNVSTLELGDSALYLCASSFGMMNTEAFFGQGTRLTVV.

The chain couples TRBV12-3 or TRBV12-4 to TRBJ2-1, with 10 bases fitting TRBD1. The CDR3 sequence is 16 residues long. V was clipped by 3 bases and J by 7 bases; unmatched bases: 9. The CDR3 region has the DNA TGTGCCAGCAGTTTCGGGAGACAGGGGGCGAGGAATGAGCAGTTCTTC. The encoded protein is CASSFGRQGARNEQFF.

The chain carries TRBV15 and TRBJ2-2; TRBD1 or TRBD2 may be the D gene (6 bases each). V lost 0 bases to trimming and J lost 3 bases, with 17 bases between them. The CDR3 runs 18 residues. CDR1 LNHNV and CDR2 YYDKDF come from the germline V gene (reference sequence). CDR3 amino acids: CATSRDPGAGLYTGELFF. The CDR3 coding sequence is TGTGCCACCAGCAGAGATCCAGGGGCGGGACTCTACACCGGGGAGCTGTTTTTT.

Only a few counts were recorded for this clonotype. The rearrangement joins TRBV7-2 to TRBJ2-3; D unclear. CDR1 and CDR2 (germline): SGHTA, FQGNSA. This CDR3 spans 16 amino acids. V was trimmed by 5 bases and J by 1 base, leaving 16 bases between them. This CDR3 is CASSRTRPGGTDTQYF. The CDR3, as DNA: TGTGCCAGCAGCCGTACCAGGCCTGGGGGCACAGATACGCAGTATTTT.

This clonotype was picked up a small number of times. The chain is built from TRBV20-1 and TRBJ2-2, with D possibly being TRBD1 (6 bases). The ends were cut back, 3 bases at V and 0 bases at J, with 11 bases in the middle. The CDR3 totals 15 residues. Germline V lookup: CDR1 DFQATT, CDR2 SNEGSKA (reference sequence). The CDR3 nucleotides are TGCAGTGCTAGTTCGGACAGTGCGAACACCGGGGAGCTGTTTTTT. Its translation: CSASSDSANTGELFF.

This clonotype was counted only a few times. The V and J genes are TRBV9 and TRBJ2-3; 10 nucleotides align to TRBD2. CDR3 size: 15 residues. With V trimmed by 3 bases and J by 2 bases, 3 bases remained unmatched. Germline CDR1 SGDLS, CDR2 YYNGEE. The CDR3 DNA follows: TGTGCCAGCAGCGATGGACTAGCGGTCACAGATACGCAGTATTTT. Its protein product is CASSDGLAVTDTQYF.

This clonotype was counted between two and nine times. The chain links TRBV19 to TRBJ1-1; 9 bases match TRBD1. Unmatched junction bases numbered 6, after V lost 5 bases and J lost 5 bases. The germline V gene has CDR1 LNHDA and CDR2 SQIVND (reference sequence). CDR3 size: 14 residues. CDR3 loop: CASSSGTGRTEAFF. In nucleotides, the CDR3 is TGTGCCAGTAGTTCCGGGACAGGGAGGACTGAAGCTTTCTTT.

This clonotype was detected ten times or more. This chain connects TRBV3-1 to TRBJ2-5; TRBD2 is a possible D gene (6 bases). Deletions cut 4 bases from V and 2 bases from J, with 17 bases between. Germline values: CDR1 LGHDT, CDR2 YNNKEL (reference sequence). This CDR3 contains 16 residues. For the CDR3, the DNA is TGTGCCAGCAGCCTCTTTGGAGCGGGTCATCAAGAGACCCAGTACTTC. It specifies CASSLFGAGHQETQYF.

The chain joins TRBV20-1 to TRBJ1-2; 11 nucleotides agree with TRBD1. CDR1 DFQATT and CDR2 SNEGSKA come from the germline V gene (reference sequence). Germline trimming cut 3 bases from V and 3 bases from J; bases unmatched to any gene: 3. The CDR3 runs 14 residues. CDR3 sequence reads: CSARGQGVDYGYTF. The CDR3 DNA is TGCAGTGCTAGGGGACAGGGGGTCGACTATGGCTACACCTTC.

There are a few counts of this clonotype. V usage is TRBV7-3 and J usage is TRBJ2-2; no definite D call. This CDR3 has 14 amino acids. Germline values: CDR1 SGHTA, CDR2 FQGTGA. The V and J ends lost 2 bases and 4 bases respectively, with 8 bases between them. This chain's CDR3 is CASSLVGPTGELFF. For the CDR3, the DNA is TGTGCCAGCAGCTTAGTAGGACCCACCGGGGAGCTGTTTTTT.

This chain links TRBV7-8 with TRBJ1-1; 7 bases agree with TRBD1. Germline V gene sequence: CDR1 SGHVS, CDR2 FQNEAQ. Trimming removed 1 base from V and 5 bases from J; junction bases left unmatched: 4. The CDR3 has 14 residues. The CDR3 here is CASSLGIRGTEAFF. The CDR3 coding sequence is TGTGCCAGCAGCTTAGGCATCAGGGGGACTGAAGCTTTCTTT.

This clonotype was detected a few times. CDR3 loop: CSVDSEQETQYF. Here the CDR3 DNA reads TGCAGCGTTGACTCGGAACAAGAGACCCAGTACTTC. This rearrangement joins TRBV29-1 to TRBJ2-5; the D is unclear. CDR1 is SQVTM, CDR2 ANQGSEA, per germline. The CDR3 has 12 residues. The V end was cut by 3 bases, the J end by 2 bases, with 7 bases between.

This clonotype was observed a handful of times. CDR3 loop: CASRGWTSGQETQYF. In DNA form, the CDR3 reads TGTGCCAGCAGAGGCTGGACTAGCGGGCAAGAGACCCAGTACTTC. The gene calls are TRBV14 and TRBJ2-5; 11 nucleotides agree with TRBD2. V was pared by 6 bases and J by 2 bases, with 5 bases of the junction left unmatched. Germline lookup yields CDR1 SGHDN and CDR2 FVKESK. This CDR3 spans 15 amino acids. Full variable domain (outside the CDR3, taken from reference TRBV14 and TRBJ2-5): EAGVTQFPSHSVIEKGQTVTLRCDPISGHDNLYWYRRVMGKEIKFLLHFVKESKQDESGMPNNRFLAERTGGTYSTLKVQPAELEDSGVYFCASRGWTSGQETQYFGPGTRLLVL.

This chain links TRBV7-9 with TRBJ1-1; D unclear. Germline-derived CDR1 and CDR2 are SEHNR and FQNEAQ (reference sequence). V shed 3 bases and J shed 5 bases, with 10 bases lying between them. This CDR3 contains 13 residues. CDR3 nucleotide sequence: TGTGCCAGCAGCTTCGAACGGTGGACTGAAGCTTTCTTT. Translation gives CASSFERWTEAFF. Full variable domain (missing parts from reference TRBV7-9 and TRBJ1-1): DTGVSQNPRHKITKRGQNVTFRCDPISEHNRLYWYRQTLGQGPEFLTYFQNEAQLEKSRLLSDRFSAERPKGSFSTLEIQRTEQGDSAMYLCASSFERWTEAFFGQGTRLTVV.

In this sample, this clonotype turned up a few times. The J gene is TRBJ1-4, the V gene TRBV12-3 or TRBV12-4, with D uncertain. Trimming removed 2 bases from V and 8 bases from J, with 6 bases in between. This CDR3 spans 12 amino acids. The CDR3 DNA is TGTGCCAGCAGTTTATACTTCGAAAAACTGTTTTTT. Translating it yields CASSLYFEKLFF.

The chain links TRBV15 to TRBJ2-7; D gene ambiguous. Trimming stripped 1 base from V and 5 bases from J, with 6 bases between. The CDR3 spans 12 residues. CDR1 is LNHNV, CDR2 YYDKDF, per germline (reference sequence). CDR3: CATSRGVNEQYF. DNA for the CDR3: TGTGCCACCAGCAGAGGGGTCAACGAGCAGTACTTC.

This clonotype was detected a few times. The chain couples TRBV4-1 to TRBJ2-3; 7 bases match TRBD2. With 0 bases clipped from V and 0 bases from J, the junction kept 3 bases outside the gene matches. Germline V CDR1 and CDR2: MGHRA, YSYEKL. CDR3 length: 16 amino acids. DNA for the CDR3: TGCGCCAGCAGCCAAGATCGGCGGGGGAGCACAGATACGCAGTATTTT. Translation: CASSQDRRGSTDTQYF.

This clonotype has just a few counts. The V gene is TRBV14, the J gene TRBJ2-1; the match to TRBD2 covers 7 bases. CDR3 length: 14 amino acids. The trim removed 1 base at V and 12 bases at J, leaving 9 bases unmatched. CDR1 is SGHDN and CDR2 is FVKESK in the germline V gene. CDR3 nucleotide sequence: TGTGCCAGCAGCCAAGTGCCGGCGGGAGACGTGCAGTTCTTC. It translates to CASSQVPAGDVQFF.